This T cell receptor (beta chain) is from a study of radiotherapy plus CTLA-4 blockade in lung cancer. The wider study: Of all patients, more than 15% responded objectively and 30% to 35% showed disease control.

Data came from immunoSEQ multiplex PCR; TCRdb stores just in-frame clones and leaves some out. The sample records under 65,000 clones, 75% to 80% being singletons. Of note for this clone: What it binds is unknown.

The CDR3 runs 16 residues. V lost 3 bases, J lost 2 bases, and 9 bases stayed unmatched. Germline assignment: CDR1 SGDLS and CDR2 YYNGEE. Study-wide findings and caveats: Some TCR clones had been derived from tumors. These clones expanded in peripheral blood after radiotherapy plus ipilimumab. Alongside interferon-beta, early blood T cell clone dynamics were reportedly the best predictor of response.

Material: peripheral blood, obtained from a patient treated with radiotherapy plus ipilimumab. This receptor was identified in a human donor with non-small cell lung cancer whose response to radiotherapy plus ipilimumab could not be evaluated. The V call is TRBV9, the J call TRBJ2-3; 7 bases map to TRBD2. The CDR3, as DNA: TGTGCCAGCAGCGGGGGACGAGCGGGAACCACAGATACGCAGTATTTT. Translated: CASSGGRAGTTDTQYF.